The clone carrying this T cell receptor (beta chain) has a count of ten or more. The data originate from a study of identical twins. Trimming pared 3 bases from V and 5 bases from J, leaving 15 bases between. The CDR3 totals 14 residues. CDR1 and CDR2 from the germline V gene are SGHRS and YFSETQ. Each CDR3 protein is one row after TCRdb ran MiXCR on the 5' RACE reads. The data contain about 720,000 distinct CDR3 sequences, 8.5% to 9.5% of them seen just once; the ten biggest clones take up around 0.98%. Separately, the same data were catalogued under a study of yellow fever vaccine responses in identical twins.

The chain links TRBV5-1 to TRBJ2-7; either TRBD1 or TRBD2 may supply D (7 bases each). Sequencing was done on a sample of PBMCs. The receptor was isolated from a woman between 18 and 30 years old in good health. CDR3: CASSSGGGRNEQYF. The CDR3 region has the DNA TGCGCCAGCAGCTCAGGGGGGGGTAGGAACGAGCAGTACTTC. The full variable domain, its missing parts supplied by reference TRBV5-1 and TRBJ2-7, is KAGVTQTPRYLIKTRGQQVTLSCSPISGHRSVSWYQQTPGQGLQFLFEYFSETQRNKGNFPGRFSGRQFSNSRSEMNVSTLELGDSALYLCASSSGGGRNEQYFGPGTRLTVT.